These 15 T cell receptor beta chains originate from one sample sequenced in a study of T-cell reconstitution after alpha-beta-depleted transplantation in children. TCRbeta library construction was performed incorporating unique molecular identifiers. TCRdb fed the PCR reads into MiXCR, producing one record per CDR3 protein. The table lists around 670,000 distinct CDR3 sequences, 10% to 15% of them singletons. The sample consisted of PBMCs, taken before TCRalphabeta/CD19-depleted stem cell transplant. These receptors were obtained from a girl under 10 years old with congenital amegakaryocytic thrombocytopenia, due to receive a stem cell transplant.

In nucleotides, the CDR3 is TGCGCCAGCAGCCGGTCCCCGGATGAAAGCAATCAGCCCCAGCATTTT. Translating it yields CASSRSPDESNQPQHF. This sequence joins TRBV10-2 and TRBJ1-5; no clear D. The CDR3 runs 16 residues. The V gene's germline CDR1 is WSHSY and CDR2 SAAADI. With 6 bases removed from V and 1 base from J, the gap between germline ends came to 16 bases.

This clonotype showed up just a few times. The V gene is TRBV20-1, the J gene TRBJ2-1, with TRBD2 matching over 13 bases. The CDR3 sequence is 17 residues long. The V gene's germline CDR1 is DFQATT and CDR2 SNEGSKA (reference sequence). V lost 4 bases and J lost 3; bases outside the gene matches: 9. The CDR3 region is CSATNRLAGGIYNEQFF. CDR3 coding DNA: TGCAGTGCTACCAACCGACTAGCGGGAGGCATCTACAATGAGCAGTTCTTC.

Many counts were recorded for this clonotype. The J gene is TRBJ2-1, the V gene TRBV6-1; 9 positions agree with TRBD1. This CDR3 region has 15 residues. The V segment lost 5 bases and the J segment 4 bases; nucleotides outside the gene matches: 6. The germline gives CDR1 MNHNS, CDR2 SASEGT. DNA for the CDR3: TGTGCCAGCAGTACAGGGGGCGCGGAGTACAATGAGCAGTTCTTC. Encoded protein: CASSTGGAEYNEQFF.

This clonotype was seen a few times. The gene calls are TRBV28 and TRBJ2-7, with D uncertain. There are 12 residues in the CDR3. Germline CDR1 is MDHEN and CDR2 is SYDVKM. Deletions cut 2 bases from V and 3 bases from J, with 5 bases between. The CDR3 is CASSLPYYEQYF. For the CDR3, the DNA is TGTGCCAGCAGTTTACCCTACTACGAGCAGTACTTC.

This clonotype was observed at least ten times. The V and J genes are TRBV5-1 and TRBJ2-3; D not resolved. This CDR3 comprises 14 residues. CDR1 and CDR2 (germline): SGHRS, YFSETQ. V shed 3 bases and J shed 3 bases, with 11 bases lying between them. The CDR3 DNA reads as TGCGCCAGCAGCTCAAGACATACTACAGATACGCAGTATTTT. Translating it yields CASSSRHTTDTQYF.

In this sample, this clonotype turned up once. The germline gene is not matched at one end of the junction; a read error may be the cause. The rearrangement joins TRBV12-3 or TRBV12-4 to TRBJ2-5; 11 bases map to TRBD2. The CDR3 has 16 amino acids. CDR3 loop: CASSLLAGGGEEIQYF. CDR3 sequence (DNA): TGTGCCAGCAGTTTACTAGCGGGGGGTGGGGAAGAGATCCAGTACTTC.

This clonotype was seen at least ten times. The V gene is TRBV2, the J gene TRBJ2-7, with TRBD2 as a possible D gene (5 bases). The CDR3 totals 13 residues. Germline lookup yields CDR1 SNHLY and CDR2 FYNNEI. V lost 3 bases and J 7 bases, leaving 13 bases between the germline ends. As DNA, the CDR3 is TGTGCCAGCAGTGACTGGAGCGGAGGTGAGCAGTACTTC. Protein: CASSDWSGGEQYF.

The J gene is TRBJ2-7, the V gene TRBV28; D might be TRBD2 (5 bases). Germline-derived CDR1 and CDR2 are MDHEN and SYDVKM. Trimming left V 2 bases short and J 2 bases short, with 16 bases between. The CDR3 loop spans 16 amino acids. The CDR3 DNA reads as TGTGCCAGCAGTTTAGGAGGCGGTGGGGTGCCCTACGAGCAGTACTTC. Its protein product is CASSLGGGGVPYEQYF.

The chain has TRBV3-1 and TRBJ1-5; 8 nucleotides line up with TRBD1. Trimming cost V 6 bases and J 4 bases; bases outside gene matches: 17. Germline V CDR1 and CDR2: LGHDT, YNNKEL (reference sequence). The CDR3 loop spans 18 amino acids. This CDR3 is CASSPDMTGAPWNQPQHF. CDR3 nucleotides: TGTGCCAGCAGTCCCGATATGACAGGGGCCCCTTGGAATCAGCCCCAGCATTTT. Supplemented by reference TRBV3-1 and TRBJ1-5, the full variable domain reads DTAVSQTPKYLVTQMGNDKSIKCEQNLGHDTMYWYKQDSKKFLKIMFSYNNKELIINETVPNRFSPKSPDKAHLNLHINSLELGDSAVYFCASSPDMTGAPWNQPQHFGDGTRLSIL.

The genes are TRBV20-1 and TRBJ2-1; TRBD2 matches at 9 bases. The J segment lost 8 bases and the V segment lost 5 bases, leaving 7 bases of the junction unmatched. The germline V gene has CDR1 DFQATT and CDR2 SNEGSKA (reference sequence). There are 13 residues in the CDR3. The CDR3 DNA reads as TGCAGTGCTCCTGATAGCGGGAGACATGAGCAGTTCTTC. The encoded protein is CSAPDSGRHEQFF.

In this sample, this clonotype turned up a few times. The chain employs TRBV7-6 and TRBJ2-4; 9 bases fit TRBD2. This CDR3 has 15 amino acids. Germline V gene data show CDR1 as SGHVS and CDR2 as FNYEAQ. The junction had 6 bases not matched to a gene; V was cut back by 1 base and J by 8 bases. CDR3 in DNA: TGTGCCAGCAGCTTAGGGGCGGGGGGGAAAGACATTCAGTACTTC. Protein: CASSLGAGGKDIQYF.

Worth noting for this clonotype: Given a much more abundant clone one base away, this may be a read error. The rearrangement uses TRBV29-1 and TRBJ1-3, with 7 bases that match TRBD1. The CDR3 loop spans 15 amino acids. V was pared by 3 bases and J by 3 bases, with 8 bases of the junction left unmatched. Germline-derived CDR1 and CDR2 are SQVTM and ANQGSEA. CDR3 residues: CSVDPFDRDGNTIYF. The CDR3 DNA follows: TGCAGCGTTGACCCGTTCGACAGGGATGGAAACACCATATATTTT.

The chain uses TRBV7-3 and TRBJ2-1; 8 positions agree with TRBD2. CDR3 size: 15 residues. The V gene end was trimmed by 2 bases and the J gene end by 4 bases; junction bases not matched to a gene: 4. In germline, CDR1 is SGHTA, CDR2 FQGTGA. The CDR3 protein is CASSLDSGIYNEQFF. CDR3 nucleotides: TGTGCCAGCAGCTTAGATAGCGGGATTTACAATGAGCAGTTCTTC.

The gene calls are TRBV12-3 or TRBV12-4 and TRBJ2-3; 11 bases fit TRBD2. This CDR3 comprises 17 residues. After removal of 8 bases from V and 5 bases from J, the junction contained 15 bases not matched to a gene. CDR3 nucleotide sequence: TGTGCCAGCTCCCCCCACCTAGCGGGAGGTGTTGTAGATACGCAGTATTTT. Its protein is CASSPHLAGGVVDTQYF.

In its sample, this clonotype was seen a few times. The V gene is TRBV2, the J gene TRBJ2-1, with 7 positions matching TRBD2. CDR3 length equals 15 residues. Germline V gene sequence: CDR1 SNHLY, CDR2 FYNNEI. V gave up 6 bases and J gave up 7 bases; unmatched junction bases: 12. CDR3 residues: CASRYRDYNTNEQFF. CDR3 nucleotides: TGTGCCAGCAGATACCGGGACTATAATACGAATGAGCAGTTCTTC.